Listed here is a single T cell receptor beta chain. This clone's antigen is unknown. Per-base qualities were not stored, and no clone one base away is much larger. The record originates from a study of T cell changes during pregnancy in multiple sclerosis (dated by TCRdb to about 2019). With regard to the full study: The study looked at changes in the T cell repertoire across pregnancy in women with multiple sclerosis.

The CDR3 goes from the cysteine to the phenylalanine over 15 residues. Of the read, only the CDR3 DNA is kept; its 45 bases are in frame from base 1. Via the germline V gene, CDR1 is SGHVS and CDR2 FNYEAQ. From V the trimming removes 1 base and from J it removes 7 bases, while the gene matches leave 7 bases of the junction unaccounted for. Libraries were prepared through the immunoSEQ multiplex PCR assay. What TCRdb holds here is the immuneACCESS table cut down to in-frame rearrangements. Part of the clones is not present; checked against another copy, under half of the missing clones reflect an unresolved V gene, and the others are unexplained. The sample table holds approximately 60,000 clones, of which 85% to 95% were seen once. The ten largest clones capture around 3.5% of the sample.

The source is a female donor with multiple sclerosis, enrolled in a pregnancy study. The material was CD8+ T cells from peripheral blood mononuclear cells, obtained in the third trimester of pregnancy. The chain was built from TRBV7-6 and TRBJ2-1, and 7 bases in between align with TRBD2. The bases read TGTGCCAGCAGCTTAGGAGTGGGGGGGAATAATGAGCAGTTCTTC. Its protein is CASSLGVGGNNEQFF.